This T cell receptor (beta chain) was identified in a study of glioma-infiltrating T cells after dendritic cell vaccination. Across the study: Dendritic cell vaccination trial patients had either newly diagnosed or recurrent glioblastoma.

Worth noting for this clone: Antigen specificity is unknown.

Amplification used 60 V beta primers and 13 J beta primers. Produced via immunoSEQ multiplex PCR; TCRdb's table is partial and in-frame only. Of over 80,000 clones in the sample, roughly four fifths are singletons; the top ten hold approximately 2.1%. J lost 2 bases, V lost 4 bases, and 3 bases had no gene match. This CDR3 is 15 amino acids long. The V gene's germline CDR1 is MDHEN and CDR2 SYDVKM. Study-wide findings and caveats: The cohort had few patients with full blood and tumor sets.

Noted time point: after dendritic cell vaccination, including at tumor progression/relapse. PBMC sampling occurred before vaccination, two weeks after the third dose, and at progression. This chain uses TRBV28 with TRBJ2-7; 12 positions match TRBD2. The TCR sequence derives from a human donor with glioblastoma. Sequences were derived from blood, sampled after dendritic cell vaccination. CDR3: CASSSWTSGTYEQYV. For the CDR3, the DNA is TGTGCCAGCAGTTCCTGGACTAGCGGGACCTACGAGCAGTACGTC.